Included here is one TCR gamma chain sequence, with context. This record belongs to a study of gamma-delta T cells after stem cell transplantation. This CDR3 has 16 residues. Per germline, CDR1 GITISATS and CDR2 ISYDGTV (reference sequence). The junction had 7 bases not matched to a gene; V was cut back by 0 bases and J by 11 bases. TCRdb re-called clones from the RT-PCR reads via CATT. The table has some 5,000 gamma-chain clones, more than 15% seen once. The J gene is TRGJP, the V gene TRGV9. Sequencing input: gamma-delta T cells. The receptor's source is a human donor. It is not recorded whose cells these are; they may come from a transplant donor. Here the CDR3 reads CALWEVHNVGKKIKVF. In nucleotides, the CDR3 is TGTGCCTTGTGGGAGGTGCATAATGTGGGCAAAAAAATCAAGGTATTT.